The clone carrying this T cell receptor (beta chain) was counted only a few times. Adult donors, all healthy and HIV-negative, had no recent acute infections or vaccinations. Profiled with immunoSEQ multiplex PCR; TCRdb holds only in-frame clones, not every one. The table lists approximately 720,000 clones, 55% to 75% of them singletons, with 1.8% in the top ten. This sample was taken from a study of shared clonotypes between healthy human individuals. Germline V gene lookup returns CDR1 SNHLY and CDR2 FYNNEI. The CDR3 is 16 residues long. Trimming cost V 4 bases and J 6 bases; bases outside gene matches: 10.

The TCR sequence derives from a woman in her twenties or thirties in good health. This chain uses TRBV2 with TRBJ2-7, with TRBD2 matching over 12 bases. The source material was memory CD4+ T cells sorted from blood. Specified subset: CD45RA-negative fraction. As DNA, the CDR3 is TGTGCCAGCAGTGCGGGACTAGCGGGCTTCCGGGCCGAGCAGTACTTC. Its protein is CASSAGLAGFRAEQYF. Together with reference TRBV2 and TRBJ2-7, the CDR3 gives the full variable domain: EPEVTQTPSHQVTQMGQEVILRCVPISNHLYFYWYRQILGQKVEFLVSFYNNEISEKSEIFDDQFSVERPDGSNFTLKIRSTKLEDSAMYFCASSAGLAGFRAEQYFGPGTRLTVT.